The source of this TCR beta chain is a study of shared clonotypes between healthy human individuals. Splitting of CD4+ cells produced CD45RA+ naive and CD45RA-negative memory subsets. Sequenced by immunoSEQ multiplex PCR; TCRdb stores in-frame clones only, minus some. The repertoire holds under 2,500,000 clones, with approximately 94% as singletons. Germline CDR1 reads SEHNR; CDR2 reads FQNEAQ (reference sequence). CDR3 size: 13 residues. V lost 5 bases and J lost 7; bases outside the gene matches: 2. Specimen: naive CD4+ T cells sorted from blood. Subset here: CD45RA+ positively selected. The source of this sequence is a man aged 18 to 29 in good health. The chain links TRBV7-9 to TRBJ1-6; 7 nucleotides match TRBD1. CDR3 sequence: CASSPDRNSPLHF. The DNA of the CDR3 is TGTGCCAGCAGCCCGGACAGGAATTCACCCCTCCACTTT.